Shown below are 7 T cell receptor beta chains from a single sample sequenced in a study of CD8 T cells in ankylosing spondylitis. Points from the study as a whole: A motif in TCR beta, a set of eight highly homologous variants, appeared characteristic of ankylosing spondylitis blood.

These receptors have no identified antigens. TCRdb fed the 5' RACE reads into MiXCR, producing one record per CDR3 protein. Of about 540,000 distinct CDR3 sequences listed, roughly an eighth were seen once; the top ten hold 6.8%. The sequencing input was blood, either unsorted or a sorted T cell fraction (not recorded which). The receptors were sampled from a male donor with ankylosing spondylitis.

This clonotype occurred a few times. The rearrangement links TRBV20-1 to TRBJ2-1; no reliable D call. The CDR3 is 14 residues long. V lost 0 bases and J 7 bases, leaving 13 bases between the germline ends. Germline CDR1 DFQATT, CDR2 SNEGSKA (reference sequence). Written as DNA, the CDR3 is TGCAGTGCTAGAGATTTAACTGCTGGAAATGAGCAGTTCTTC. This encodes CSARDLTAGNEQFF.

This clonotype was counted a few times. The J gene is TRBJ1-2, the V gene TRBV7-9; 10 bases map to TRBD1. Losses at the gene ends were 5 bases for V and 8 bases for J; bases not matched to a gene: 14. The CDR3 is 16 amino acids. Per the germline V gene, CDR1 is SEHNR and CDR2 is FQNEAQ (reference sequence). DNA for the CDR3: TGTGCCAGCAGCCCAGCCCCGGGACAGGGGAAGAGCGGCTACACCTTC. It encodes CASSPAPGQGKSGYTF.

The sample holds many counts of this clonotype. The rearrangement links TRBV5-1 to TRBJ2-1, with unresolved D. Trimming took off 2 bases at V and 0 bases at J, with 9 bases between the two ends. This CDR3 has 15 amino acids. Germline-derived CDR1 and CDR2 are SGHRS and YFSETQ. The CDR3 coding sequence is TGCGCCAGCAGCTTCGAGGCCGGCTCCTACAATGAGCAGTTCTTC. Translating it yields CASSFEAGSYNEQFF.

This chain connects TRBV7-9 to TRBJ2-7; TRBD2 might be the D (6 bases). This CDR3 comprises 14 residues. The germline CDR1 and CDR2 sequences are SEHNR and FQNEAQ (reference sequence). The V gene lost 1 base and the J gene lost 2 bases, with 9 bases spanning the gap. CDR3 sequence reads: CASSLGGGTYEQYF. As DNA, the CDR3 is TGTGCCAGCAGCTTAGGTGGGGGGACCTACGAGCAGTACTTC.

The chain couples TRBV3-1 to TRBJ1-1, with D unclear. From germline, CDR1 is LGHDT and CDR2 YNNKEL (reference sequence). The CDR3 contains 16 residues. V dropped 0 bases and J dropped 6 bases, with 17 bases sitting between them. The CDR3 DNA follows: TGTGCCAGCAGCCAAGAAGGGAGGGTTAATTTGGCTGAAGCTTTCTTT. Translating gives CASSQEGRVNLAEAFF.

The chain joins TRBV14 to TRBJ1-1; D is possibly TRBD1 (6 bases). V was trimmed by 4 bases and J by 1 base, leaving 13 bases between them. CDR1 is SGHDN and CDR2 is FVKESK in the germline V gene. CDR3 length equals 15 residues. DNA for the CDR3: TGTGCCAGCAGCCCTCGTGCGGGGGCGAACACTGAAGCTTTCTTT. Translated, it gives CASSPRAGANTEAFF.

This clonotype was counted between two and nine times. This chain uses TRBV19 with TRBJ2-7; the D is unclear. Trimming cost V 4 bases and J 1 base, with 5 bases left between them. Per the germline V gene, CDR1 is LNHDA and CDR2 is SQIVND (reference sequence). The length of the CDR3 is 12 residues. CDR3 in amino acids: CASSKGSYEQYF. The CDR3 DNA is TGTGCCAGTAGTAAGGGATCCTACGAGCAGTACTTC.